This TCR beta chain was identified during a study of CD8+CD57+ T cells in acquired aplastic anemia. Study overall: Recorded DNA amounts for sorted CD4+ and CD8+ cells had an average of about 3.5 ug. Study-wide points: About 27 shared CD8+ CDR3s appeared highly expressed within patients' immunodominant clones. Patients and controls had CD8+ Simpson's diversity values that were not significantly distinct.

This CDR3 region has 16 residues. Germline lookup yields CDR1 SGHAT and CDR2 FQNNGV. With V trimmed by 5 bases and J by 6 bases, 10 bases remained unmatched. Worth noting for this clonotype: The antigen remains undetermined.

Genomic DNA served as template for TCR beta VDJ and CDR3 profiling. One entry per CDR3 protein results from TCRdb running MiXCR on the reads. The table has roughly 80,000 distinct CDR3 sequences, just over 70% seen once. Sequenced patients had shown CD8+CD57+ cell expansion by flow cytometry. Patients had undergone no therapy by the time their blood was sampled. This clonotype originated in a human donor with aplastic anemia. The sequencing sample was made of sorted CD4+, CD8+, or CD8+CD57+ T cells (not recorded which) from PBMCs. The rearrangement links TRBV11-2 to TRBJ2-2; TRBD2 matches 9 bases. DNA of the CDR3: TGTGCCAGCAGCCCCCCCCGGGCGGGAGGGTCCGGGGAGCTGTTTTTT. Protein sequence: CASSPPRAGGSGELFF.